This T cell receptor (beta chain) appears in the sequencing data of a study of blood T cell repertoires in COVID-19 (dated by TCRdb to the early 2020s). Describing the broader study: The collaborator samples originated in the United States, Italy and Spain and spanned the acute and convalescent phases of COVID-19. Where available, HLA class I and class II types were obtained from metadata supplied by the sample provider rather than from assay-based typing. The repertoires were made available in a free public database intended to serve as a resource for research on the immune response to SARS-CoV-2. The material from the prospective study consisted of cDNA or gDNA derived from T cells, B-cell-depleted T cells, or PBMCs. Subjects who had been exposed to COVID-19, were actively infected with it, or had recovered from it provided the deeply sampled blood TCRbeta repertoires that made up the dataset. The samples were drawn from two sources: the first 160 participants of the ongoing ImmuneRACE study, and fewer than 1,500 subjects contributed by 6 global collaborators. A de-identified subject ID, COVID-19 status, age in years and sex were almost always included in the sample metadata.

What the research found in general, with its limitations: Clinical and demographic metadata were provided uncurated, with the amount varying by source and participant.

TCRbeta CDR3 regions were amplified from genomic DNA using the immunoSEQ Assay, a bias-controlled multiplex PCR. Per the authors' processing: The number of nucleated cells in each sample was estimated by amplification of reference gene primers within the assay. To quantify the absolute abundance of each unique TCRbeta CDR3 rearrangement, sequence reads were collapsed and filtered. For each sample, productive Simpson clonality was calculated as the square root of Simpson's diversity index across productive rearrangements. The source is immuneACCESS, and TCRdb retained only in-frame sequences with V and J called. Part of the clones is not carried over; for the studies checked, unresolved V genes explain less than half of this, and the remainder is unexplained. D and trimming were read from the DNA, whereas the V and J calls and clone size are those reported in that table. The sample profile shows over 200,000 clones; over 75% of them were found once. The leading ten clones occupy roughly 5% of the sample.

A distance of 18 bases separates the germline ends of V and J, which lose 4 bases and 5 bases respectively. The CDR1 and CDR2 encoded by the germline V gene (reference sequence) are GTSNPN and SVGIG. The CDR3 runs 15 amino acids, cysteine and phenylalanine included. Just CDR3 DNA is preserved here, 45 bases in frame from base 1. This clone came up once. Its antigen specificity is not known. No per-base quality is available; no much larger clone lies one base away. Whole blood was collected in K2EDTA tubes by collaborating institutions according to the institutions' own protocols. Collaborator samples were shipped for TCRbeta analysis as frozen whole blood, isolated PBMCs, or DNA extracted from either sample type.

The chain is made from TRBV30 and TRBJ2-1; matching of 6 bases hints at TRBD1 as the D gene. This receptor was taken from a human donor in a cohort sampled during active COVID-19. Material for sequencing was peripheral blood. CDR3 sequence: CAWIRPGGFNNEQFF. The DNA reads TGTGCCTGGATAAGGCCTGGGGGCTTCAACAATGAGCAGTTCTTC.